This TCR beta chain came from a study of blood T cells in healthy people across ages. The study's findings and limits: Per million T cells, the diversity of TCR beta decreased roughly linearly as age advanced. PBMCs that were unsorted prevented a conclusive naive versus antigen-experienced comparison. Long-lived and aged donors differed, with more naive CD4+ cells and higher diversity in the long-lived.

With 4 bases removed from V and 7 bases from J, the gap between germline ends came to 17 bases. Germline loops: CDR1 SGHRS, CDR2 YFSETQ. The CDR3 loop spans 14 amino acids. Primers used in a second PCR of about 6 to 11 cycles were a sample-barcoded 5' primer and a J-beta primer mix. MiXCR, applied by TCRdb to the 5' RACE reads, yields one record per CDR3 protein. The table shows about 570,000 distinct CDR3 sequences, with approximately 25% occurring only once. Donors were systemically healthy Caucasian individuals from Russia aged about 6 to 90 years. This clonotype occurred a few times. Antigen: not known.

The sequence was collected from a woman between 65 and 79 years old in good health. V usage is TRBV5-1 and J usage is TRBJ2-5, with a weak D call TRBD1 (6 bases). The sample was blood. The CDR3 reads CASSPNRVKGTQYF. The CDR3 DNA sequence: TGCGCCAGCAGCCCAAACAGGGTGAAGGGGACCCAGTACTTC.